The next 31 T cell receptor beta chains were all read from a single sample in a study of blood T cell repertoires in COVID-19. Assay: immunoSEQ multiplex PCR; the TCRdb copy retains only in-frame clones and omits some. The sample records approximately 260,000 clones, around 83% being singletons. The sample consisted of PBMCs or T cells enriched from blood (not recorded which). The receptors were sampled from a woman aged 45-65 years who had been exposed to COVID-19.

The chain has TRBV5-6 and TRBJ1-4, with D perhaps TRBD1 (5 bases). Deletions cut 0 bases from V and 8 bases from J, with 14 bases between. Germline CDR1 reads SGHDT; CDR2 reads YYEEEE. The CDR3 runs 15 residues. CDR3 DNA sequence: TGTGCCAGCAGCTTGGGTGAGGTGGGGCCCGAAAAACTGTTTTTT. Translating gives CASSLGEVGPEKLFF.

J is TRBJ2-2 and V is TRBV4-2; 10 nucleotides match TRBD2. The V and J ends lost 1 base and 1 base, in that order; junction bases with no gene match: 3. This CDR3 is 17 amino acids long. Germline V CDR1 and CDR2: LGHNA, YNFKEQ. The DNA of the CDR3 is TGTGCCAGCAGCCAAGTTGGACTAGCGGTGAACACCGGGGAGCTGTTTTTT. Protein: CASSQVGLAVNTGELFF.

This clone was recorded only once. The gene calls are TRBV7-9 and TRBJ2-7; D call uncertain. V was trimmed by 7 bases and J by 3 bases, leaving 13 bases between them. The CDR3 covers 13 residues. The V gene's germline CDR1 is SEHNR and CDR2 FQNEAQ (reference sequence). This CDR3 reads CASIGDGIYEQYF. The DNA of the CDR3 is TGTGCCAGCATTGGAGACGGTATCTACGAGCAGTACTTC.

This clone was counted a single time. The chain recombines TRBV13 with TRBJ2-5, with 8 bases aligning to TRBD2. CDR1 and CDR2 (germline): PRHDT, FYEKMQ (reference sequence). This CDR3 contains 16 residues. V trimming: 5 bases; J trimming: 2 bases; junction bases outside the gene matches: 10. CDR3: CASSTRGASGQETQYF. The CDR3 DNA is TGTGCCAGCAGCACTCGGGGGGCTAGCGGGCAAGAGACCCAGTACTTC.

The V and J genes are TRBV5-1 and TRBJ1-4, with a weak D call TRBD1 (6 bases). CDR3 length equals 15 residues. Trimming shortened V by 1 base and J by 7 bases, and 14 bases separated the two germline ends. Germline lookup yields CDR1 SGHRS and CDR2 YFSETQ. The CDR3 DNA reads TGCGCCAGCAGCTTGTCAGGGGCTGTGGGTGAAAAACTGTTTTTT. This gives the protein CASSLSGAVGEKLFF. The whole variable domain, remainder taken from reference TRBV5-1 and TRBJ1-4, is KAGVTQTPRYLIKTRGQQVTLSCSPISGHRSVSWYQQTPGQGLQFLFEYFSETQRNKGNFPGRFSGRQFSNSRSEMNVSTLELGDSALYLCASSLSGAVGEKLFFGSGTQLSVL.

The genes are TRBV19 and TRBJ1-1; tentative D call: TRBD1 (6 bases). The length of the CDR3 is 13 residues. V was clipped by 5 bases and J by 8 bases, with 15 bases between them. The germline V gene has CDR1 LNHDA and CDR2 SQIVND (reference sequence). The CDR3 loop is CASSPHRQGEAFF. DNA for the CDR3: TGTGCCAGTAGTCCCCATCGGCAGGGGGAAGCTTTCTTT. Filled out from reference TRBV19 and TRBJ1-1, the complete variable domain reads DGGITQSPKYLFRKEGQNVTLSCEQNLNHDAMYWYRQDPGQGLRLIYYSQIVNDFQKGDIAEGYSVSREKKESFPLTVTSAQKNPTAFYLCASSPHRQGEAFFGQGTRLTVV.

The CDR3 is CASRPGQSYGYTF. The CDR3 nucleotides read TGTGCCAGCAGACCGGGACAGAGCTATGGCTACACCTTC. The V gene is TRBV6-4, the J gene TRBJ1-2, with 7 bases lining up with TRBD1. CDR1 MRHNA and CDR2 SNTAGT come from the germline V gene. The CDR3 spans 13 residues. V was clipped by 6 bases and J by 4 bases; unmatched bases: 5.

The V call is TRBV30, the J call TRBJ1-2, with D unclear. V lost 5 bases and J lost 4, with 14 bases in between. CDR1 is GTSNPN and CDR2 is SVGIG in the germline V gene (reference sequence). The length of the CDR3 is 13 residues. The CDR3 reads CAWSKGESYGYTF. CDR3 nucleotide sequence: TGTGCCTGGTCTAAGGGAGAGAGCTATGGCTACACCTTC.

This chain joins TRBV19 and TRBJ2-3, with D unresolved. This CDR3 contains 14 residues. Per germline, CDR1 LNHDA and CDR2 SQIVND (reference sequence). Between the trimmed V and J ends, which lost 3 bases and 3 bases, there was a span of 10 bases. In nucleotides, the CDR3 is TGTGCCAGTAGTATCCCCGGCAGGACAGATACGCAGTATTTT. Amino acid sequence: CASSIPGRTDTQYF.

The V call is TRBV27, the J call TRBJ1-5; D ambiguous. V was pared by 2 bases and J by 7 bases, with 6 bases between. Germline-derived CDR1 and CDR2 are MNHEY and SMNVEV (reference sequence). CDR3 length: 12 residues. The CDR3 reads CASSLNGQPQHF. For the CDR3, the DNA is TGTGCCAGCAGTTTAAACGGGCAGCCCCAGCATTTT.

The J gene is TRBJ2-7, the V gene TRBV2; D is possibly TRBD1 (6 bases). Germline V gene lookup returns CDR1 SNHLY and CDR2 FYNNEI. V lost 8 bases to trimming and J lost 6 bases, with 20 bases between them. CDR3 length: 14 amino acids. The CDR3 DNA reads as TGTGCCAGCTTTAGACAGGCGAGAGGGGGCGAGCAGTACTTC. It encodes CASFRQARGGEQYF.

The chain combines TRBV19 with TRBJ2-1, with D perhaps matching TRBD2 (5 bases). V was clipped by 7 bases and J by 8 bases, with 18 bases between them. Germline V gene data show CDR1 as LNHDA and CDR2 as SQIVND (reference sequence). CDR3 length equals 14 residues. The CDR3 here is CASTPPGSRHEQFF. The CDR3 bases are TGTGCCAGTACCCCGCCGGGGAGCCGGCATGAGCAGTTCTTC.

This chain joins TRBV25-1 and TRBJ2-2; tentatively, D is TRBD1 (6 bases). Germline assignment: CDR1 MGHDK and CDR2 SYGVNS. CDR3 size: 14 residues. V lost 4 bases, J lost 4 bases, and 10 bases lay in between. In DNA, the CDR3 is TGTGCCAGCAGTGGGGACACGTTCACCGGGGAGCTGTTTTTT. Protein sequence: CASSGDTFTGELFF. Supplemented by reference TRBV25-1 and TRBJ2-2, the full variable domain reads EADIYQTPRYLVIGTGKKITLECSQTMGHDKMYWYQQDPGMELHLIHYSYGVNSTEKGDLSSESTVSRIRTEHFPLTLESARPSHTSQYLCASSGDTFTGELFFGEGSRLTVL.

This chain connects TRBV2 to TRBJ1-2; 9 bases are a match to TRBD1. This CDR3 has 11 amino acids. Trimming cost V 9 bases and J 7 bases; bases outside gene matches: 3. Germline V CDR1 and CDR2: SNHLY, FYNNEI. The CDR3 protein is CARGQGSGYTF. CDR3 nucleotides: TGTGCCAGGGGACAGGGAAGTGGCTACACCTTC.

The chain uses TRBV5-4 and TRBJ2-2; 11 bases match TRBD2. The V and J ends lost 5 bases and 5 bases, in that order; junction bases with no gene match: 8. Germline CDR1 is SGHNT and CDR2 is YYREEE (reference sequence). This CDR3 is built from 16 residues. CDR3 coding DNA: TGTGCCAGCAGGGAAACGGGACTAGCGGATACCGGGGAGCTGTTTTTT. Encoded protein: CASRETGLADTGELFF.

This rearrangement joins TRBV29-1 to TRBJ2-1, with D possibly TRBD2 on 5 matching bases. The V end lost 0 bases, the J end lost 14 bases, and 11 bases lay between the germline ends. Germline V gene lookup returns CDR1 SQVTM and CDR2 ANQGSEA. This CDR3 comprises 11 residues. The CDR3 region is CSVEDLAEEFF. The CDR3 nucleotides are TGCAGCGTTGAAGATCTGGCGGAGGAGTTCTTC.

This chain connects TRBV7-2 to TRBJ1-3; D perhaps matches TRBD1 (5 bases). The CDR3 contains 14 residues. Between the trimmed V and J ends, which lost 0 bases and 2 bases, there was a span of 5 bases. Germline V gene lookup returns CDR1 SGHTA and CDR2 FQGNSA. CDR3 bases: TGTGCCAGCAGCTTAGCCAGGGCTGGAAACACCATATATTTT. Translating gives CASSLARAGNTIYF. Together with reference TRBV7-2 and TRBJ1-3, the CDR3 gives the full variable domain: GAGVSQSPSNKVTEKGKDVELRCDPISGHTALYWYRQSLGQGLEFLIYFQGNSAPDKSGLPSDRFSAERTGGSVSTLTIQRTQQEDSAVYLCASSLARAGNTIYFGEGSWLTVV.

This sequence joins TRBV5-1 and TRBJ1-1; D is possibly TRBD1 (6 bases). CDR1 SGHRS and CDR2 YFSETQ come from the germline V gene. Trimming pared 0 bases from V and 4 bases from J, leaving 13 bases between. This CDR3 has 15 residues. CDR3 sequence: CASSLGGGSFTEAFF. CDR3 bases: TGCGCCAGCAGCTTGGGAGGGGGAAGTTTCACTGAAGCTTTCTTT.

This clone has a single count. The rearrangement links TRBV5-1 to TRBJ2-5, with a tentative D call TRBD1 (5 bases). Germline V gives CDR1 SGHRS, CDR2 YFSETQ. V was clipped by 0 bases and J by 5 bases, with 14 bases between them. This CDR3 region has 15 residues. This CDR3 is CASSLEAGRRETQYF. In nucleotides, the CDR3 is TGCGCCAGCAGCTTGGAAGCAGGGCGGCGGGAGACCCAGTACTTC.

This clone turned up a few times. The chain employs TRBV27 and TRBJ2-7; 13 positions match TRBD2. Germline CDR1 is MNHEY and CDR2 is SMNVEV (reference sequence). Losses at the gene ends were 4 bases for V and 7 bases for J; bases not matched to a gene: 10. The CDR3 sequence is 16 residues long. CDR3 in DNA: TGTGCCAGCAGTTCGTTGACTAGCGGGGGGCTGGGGGAGCAGTACTTC. Its translation is CASSSLTSGGLGEQYF.

This rearrangement joins TRBV24-1 to TRBJ2-3; TRBD1 is a possible D gene (5 bases). Germline V gives CDR1 KGHDR, CDR2 SFDVKD. CDR3 length: 16 amino acids. Trimming took off 2 bases at V and 5 bases at J, with 16 bases between the two ends. The CDR3, as DNA: TGTGCCACCAGTGATTCCTACCGCAGGGATGGAGATACGCAGTATTTT. This gives the protein CATSDSYRRDGDTQYF.

This sequence joins TRBV3-1 (or the pseudogene TRBV3-2) and TRBJ1-1; maybe TRBD1 (6 bases). Germline assignment: CDR1 LGHDT and CDR2 YNNKEL (reference sequence). The CDR3 sequence is 14 residues long. V was shortened by 4 bases and J by 2 bases, with 11 bases between the two germline ends. In DNA, the CDR3 is TGTGCCAGCAGCCCCCGGACAGCCAACACTGAAGCTTTCTTT. This encodes CASSPRTANTEAFF.

This clone was seen a few times. This chain uses TRBV11-2 with TRBJ1-5; D possibly corresponds to TRBD1 (5 bases). Per germline, CDR1 SGHAT and CDR2 FQNNGV. V lost 5 bases, J lost 8 bases, and 10 bases lay in between. This CDR3 has 12 amino acids. The CDR3 reads CASSHQGEPQHF. The CDR3, as DNA: TGTGCCAGCAGCCATCAAGGGGAGCCCCAGCATTTT.

The chain uses TRBV2 and TRBJ2-3, with TRBD2 identical over 12 bases. CDR1 is SNHLY, CDR2 FYNNEI, per germline. This CDR3 comprises 17 residues. The trim removed 6 bases at V and 4 bases at J, leaving 11 bases unmatched. The CDR3 sequence is CASRRLAGARIPDTQYF. In nucleotides, the CDR3 is TGTGCCAGCAGGAGACTAGCGGGGGCCAGGATCCCAGATACGCAGTATTTT.

This chain uses TRBV6-5 with TRBJ1-1; tentative D call: TRBD1 (6 bases). Germline lookup yields CDR1 MNHEY and CDR2 SVGAGI. Trimming pared 6 bases from V and 4 bases from J, leaving 15 bases between. The CDR3 is made up of 14 amino acids. The CDR3 here is CASRTTGPGTEAFF. CDR3 in DNA: TGTGCCAGCAGAACTACAGGGCCGGGCACTGAAGCTTTCTTT.

This chain uses TRBV2 with TRBJ2-3; 9 nucleotides align to TRBD2. The CDR3 runs to 14 residues. The ends lost 2 bases at V and 7 bases at J; junction bases unmatched: 4. Per the germline V gene, CDR1 is SNHLY and CDR2 is FYNNEI. The CDR3 region has the DNA TGTGCCAGCAGTGAAACGACTAGCGGCCATACGCAGTATTTT. Protein sequence: CASSETTSGHTQYF.

V is TRBV5-1 and J is TRBJ1-2; 7 positions match TRBD1. This CDR3 is 13 amino acids long. With V trimmed by 4 bases and J by 6 bases, 6 bases remained unmatched. Looked up from germline, CDR1 is SGHRS and CDR2 is YFSETQ. The CDR3: CASSPDRSNGYTF. DNA of the CDR3: TGCGCCAGCAGCCCGGACAGGTCCAATGGCTACACCTTC.

On this clone itself: Relative to the germline gene, one junction end is altered; a read error may explain this. The chain is built from TRBV18 and TRBJ1-1; a weak D match, TRBD1 (5 bases). The CDR3 spans 16 residues. Per germline, CDR1 KGHSH and CDR2 LQKENI. CDR3 amino acids: CASSPWQGLVKTEAFF. In nucleotides, the CDR3 is TGTGCCAGCTCACCGTGGCAGGGCCTGGTGAAAACTGAAGCTTTCTTT. Drawing the rest from reference TRBV18 and TRBJ1-1, the complete variable domain is NAGVMQNPRHLVRRRGQEARLRCSPMKGHSHVYWYRQLPEEGLKFMVYLQKENIIDESGMPKERFSAEFPKEGPSILRIQQVVRGDSAAYFCASSPWQGLVKTEAFFGQGTRLTVV.

This clone has a single count. The chain employs TRBV7-2 and TRBJ1-1; D is undetermined. Trimming took 5 bases from V and 8 from J, leaving 15 bases between them. The length of the CDR3 is 13 residues. The germline V gene encodes CDR1 SGHTA and CDR2 FQGNSA. The CDR3 is CASSTREGFEAFF. CDR3 bases: TGTGCCAGCAGCACGCGGGAGGGCTTCGAAGCTTTCTTT.

This clone appeared a single time. This rearrangement joins TRBV7-2 to TRBJ1-3, with D perhaps matching TRBD1 (5 bases). Trimming pared 2 bases from V and 10 bases from J, leaving 12 bases between. This CDR3 is built from 13 residues. CDR1 is SGHTA, CDR2 FQGNSA, per germline. The CDR3 loop is CASSLQRGGTIYF. In nucleotides, the CDR3 is TGTGCCAGCAGCTTACAGCGCGGGGGAACCATATATTTT. Based on the CDR3 plus reference TRBV7-2 and TRBJ1-3, the full variable domain is GAGVSQSPSNKVTEKGKDVELRCDPISGHTALYWYRQSLGQGLEFLIYFQGNSAPDKSGLPSDRFSAERTGGSVSTLTIQRTQQEDSAVYLCASSLQRGGTIYFGEGSWLTVV.

This clone has just one count. The chain recombines TRBV19 with TRBJ1-5; D not resolved. This CDR3 region has 14 residues. Trimming pared 7 bases from V and 1 base from J, leaving 11 bases between. Germline V CDR1 and CDR2: LNHDA, SQIVND (reference sequence). As DNA, the CDR3 is TGTGCCAGTAACGTGAGAACCAGCAATCAGCCCCAGCATTTT. Amino acids: CASNVRTSNQPQHF.